Each of the 30 T cell receptor beta chains below was sequenced from the same sample in a study of blood T cell repertoires in COVID-19. Clones were read by immunoSEQ multiplex PCR, and TCRdb kept only the in-frame ones, dropping some. Of approximately 100,000 clones detected, nearly 90% appear once; the ten largest clones hold approximately 4.5%. The sequenced sample was peripheral blood. These receptors were collected from a man in his sixties or seventies with acute or convalescent COVID-19.

The V gene is TRBV9, the J gene TRBJ1-4; no reliable D call. This CDR3 is 17 amino acids long. Germline values: CDR1 SGDLS, CDR2 YYNGEE. V was trimmed by 4 bases and J by 0 bases, leaving 16 bases between them. The CDR3 sequence is CASSPRSPLATNEKLFF. The CDR3 nucleotides read TGTGCCAGCAGCCCCAGGTCCCCGCTGGCAACTAATGAAAAACTGTTTTTT. Drawing the rest from reference TRBV9 and TRBJ1-4, the complete variable domain is DSGVTQTPKHLITATGQRVTLRCSPRSGDLSVYWYQQSLDQGLQFLIQYYNGEERAKGNILERFSAQQFPDLHSELNLSSLELGDSALYFCASSPRSPLATNEKLFFGSGTQLSVL.

The chain carries TRBV15 and TRBJ2-2; TRBD1 might be the D (5 bases). V was cut by 5 bases and J by 7 bases, with 17 bases left in between. Germline V lookup: CDR1 LNHNV, CDR2 YYDKDF (reference sequence). The CDR3 runs 15 residues. In DNA form, the CDR3 reads TGTGCCACCAGCTCCCCTCCACAGGAAGGCGGGGAGCTGTTTTTT. This sequence encodes CATSSPPQEGGELFF. The full variable domain, rest sourced from reference TRBV15 and TRBJ2-2, is DAMVIQNPRYQVTQFGKPVTLSCSQTLNHNVMYWYQQKSSQAPKLLFHYYDKDFNNEADTPDNFQSRRPNTSFCFLDIRSPGLGDTAMYLCATSSPPQEGGELFFGEGSRLTVL.

This clone is a singleton in its sample. The chain couples TRBV4-1 to TRBJ2-7; possible D gene TRBD1, 6 bases. Trimming pared 1 base from V and 5 bases from J, leaving 15 bases between. CDR1 is MGHRA and CDR2 is YSYEKL in the germline V gene. CDR3 length: 15 residues. Here the CDR3 reads CASSQGVQGANEQYV. CDR3 coding DNA: TGCGCCAGCAGCCAAGGAGTACAGGGTGCCAACGAGCAGTACGTC.

This clone turned up a few times. The V call is TRBV24-1, the J call TRBJ1-3, with a weak D call TRBD1 (6 bases). This CDR3 contains 16 residues. CDR1 is KGHDR and CDR2 is SFDVKD in the germline V gene. V was clipped by 6 bases and J by 3 bases, with 17 bases between them. The CDR3 reads CATSRELGRGGNTIYF. As DNA, the CDR3 is TGTGCCACCAGTCGAGAACTCGGCAGGGGTGGAAACACCATATATTTT.

The rearrangement uses TRBV6-6 and TRBJ2-7, with 9 nucleotides matching TRBD1. There are 14 residues in the CDR3. CDR1 and CDR2 (germline): MNHNY, SVGAGI (reference sequence). With V trimmed by 9 bases and J by 4 bases, 10 bases remained unmatched. The CDR3 sequence: CASRSRTGDYEQYF. As DNA, the CDR3 is TGTGCCAGTCGCTCCCGGACAGGGGATTACGAGCAGTACTTC.

This chain connects TRBV6-5 to TRBJ2-2; perhaps TRBD2 as D (5 bases). Germline-derived CDR1 and CDR2 are MNHEY and SVGAGI. V lost 6 bases and J lost 7, with 6 bases in between. The CDR3 extends over 11 amino acids. CDR3 residues: CASRLGGELFF. CDR3 nucleotides: TGTGCCAGCAGACTAGGCGGGGAGCTGTTTTTT.

This sequence joins TRBV5-6 and TRBJ1-1; D gene ambiguous. The CDR3 loop spans 14 amino acids. Germline V gene sequence: CDR1 SGHDT, CDR2 YYEEEE. V was cut by 0 bases and J by 1 base, with 7 bases left in between. The chain's CDR3 is CASSLVRGNTEAFF. For the CDR3, the DNA is TGTGCCAGCAGCTTGGTACGGGGGAACACTGAAGCTTTCTTT.

The chain is built from TRBV9 and TRBJ1-2, with TRBD1 identical over 7 bases. V lost 1 base, J lost 8 bases, and 5 bases stayed unmatched. This CDR3 comprises 13 residues. The germline CDR1 and CDR2 sequences are SGDLS and YYNGEE. In DNA, the CDR3 is TGTGCCAGCAGCGTATTGACAGGGAGAGGCTACACCTTC. The encoded protein is CASSVLTGRGYTF. Full variable domain (missing parts from reference TRBV9 and TRBJ1-2): DSGVTQTPKHLITATGQRVTLRCSPRSGDLSVYWYQQSLDQGLQFLIQYYNGEERAKGNILERFSAQQFPDLHSELNLSSLELGDSALYFCASSVLTGRGYTFGSGTRLTVV.

A note on this clone: The sample contains more than one DNA sequence encoding this CDR3. The J gene is TRBJ1-3, the V gene TRBV25-1; D is unclear. CDR1 and CDR2 (germline): MGHDK, SYGVNS. This CDR3 has 15 amino acids. Trimming pared 0 bases from V and 0 bases from J, leaving 6 bases between. CDR3: CASSEYPSSGNTIYF. The DNA of the CDR3 is TGTGCCAGCAGTGAATATCCTAGCTCTGGAAACACCATATATTTT.

The chain links TRBV2 to TRBJ2-3, with TRBD2 matching 10 bases. The trim removed 3 bases at V and 0 bases at J, leaving 6 bases unmatched. The CDR3 is 17 amino acids. Germline V lookup: CDR1 SNHLY, CDR2 FYNNEI. For the CDR3, the DNA is TGTGCCAGCAGTGATACAGCGGGGGGGCCGAGCACAGATACGCAGTATTTT. The encoded protein is CASSDTAGGPSTDTQYF. Using reference TRBV2 and TRBJ2-3 for the parts outside the CDR3, the full variable domain is EPEVTQTPSHQVTQMGQEVILRCVPISNHLYFYWYRQILGQKVEFLVSFYNNEISEKSEIFDDQFSVERPDGSNFTLKIRSTKLEDSAMYFCASSDTAGGPSTDTQYFGPGTRLTVL.

This clone has a handful of counts. The rearrangement joins TRBV9 to TRBJ1-6, with a tentative D call TRBD1 (5 bases). With 0 bases removed from V and 10 bases from J, the gap between germline ends came to 8 bases. Germline V gene lookup returns CDR1 SGDLS and CDR2 YYNGEE. The CDR3 consists of 13 residues. The DNA for the CDR3 is TGTGCCAGCAGCGTAGGGGGGGACTCACCCCTCCACTTT. This translates into CASSVGGDSPLHF. Looking up the rest from reference TRBV9 and TRBJ1-6 gives the full variable domain: DSGVTQTPKHLITATGQRVTLRCSPRSGDLSVYWYQQSLDQGLQFLIQYYNGEERAKGNILERFSAQQFPDLHSELNLSSLELGDSALYFCASSVGGDSPLHFGNGTRLTVT.

The chain combines TRBV29-1 with TRBJ1-1; D possibly corresponds to TRBD1 (6 bases). Germline V CDR1 and CDR2: SQVTM, ANQGSEA. V gave up 6 bases and J gave up 5 bases, with 13 bases separating them. The CDR3 sequence is 12 residues long. The CDR3 region is CSVGQGRTEAFF. The CDR3 nucleotides are TGCAGCGTAGGCCAGGGGCGGACTGAAGCTTTCTTT.

The rearrangement joins TRBV19 to TRBJ2-1; TRBD2 matches 7 bases. Germline V gives CDR1 LNHDA, CDR2 SQIVND (reference sequence). V lost 2 bases, J lost 0 bases, and 4 bases stayed unmatched. This CDR3 spans 16 amino acids. The CDR3 here is CASSIPLATSYNEQFF. CDR3 sequence (DNA): TGTGCCAGTAGTATACCACTAGCGACCTCCTACAATGAGCAGTTCTTC. The variable domain in full, completed from reference TRBV19 and TRBJ2-1, reads DGGITQSPKYLFRKEGQNVTLSCEQNLNHDAMYWYRQDPGQGLRLIYYSQIVNDFQKGDIAEGYSVSREKKESFPLTVTSAQKNPTAFYLCASSIPLATSYNEQFFGPGTRLTVL.

This rearrangement joins TRBV19 to TRBJ1-3, with D uncertain. The CDR3 runs 14 residues. Germline V CDR1 and CDR2: LNHDA, SQIVND (reference sequence). The germline V and J ends were trimmed by 3 bases and 4 bases, with 10 bases remaining between them. The CDR3 DNA sequence: TGTGCCAGTAGTATGAGGGTTCCAGGAAACACCATATATTTT. Translating it yields CASSMRVPGNTIYF.

V usage is TRBV28 and J usage is TRBJ2-1, with 9 positions matching TRBD1. Germline V CDR1 and CDR2: MDHEN, SYDVKM. V was pared by 3 bases and J by 8 bases, with 8 bases of the junction left unmatched. The length of the CDR3 is 15 residues. CDR3 in DNA: TGTGCCAGCAGTTTTAGGGACAGGGTCTTGTATGAGCAGTTCTTC. Translating it yields CASSFRDRVLYEQFF.

The genes are TRBV7-9 and TRBJ1-2; 10 bases map to TRBD1. With 5 bases clipped from V and 4 bases from J, the junction kept 13 bases outside the gene matches. CDR1 is SEHNR and CDR2 is FQNEAQ in the germline V gene (reference sequence). There are 17 residues in the CDR3. The CDR3: CASSPSTGTGVAYGYTF. In DNA, the CDR3 is TGTGCCAGCAGCCCCTCCACCGGGACAGGGGTGGCCTATGGCTACACCTTC. The variable domain in full, completed from reference TRBV7-9 and TRBJ1-2, reads DTGVSQNPRHKITKRGQNVTFRCDPISEHNRLYWYRQTLGQGPEFLTYFQNEAQLEKSRLLSDRFSAERPKGSFSTLEIQRTEQGDSAMYLCASSPSTGTGVAYGYTFGSGTRLTVV.

The chain joins TRBV30 to TRBJ1-6; unclear D gene. The CDR3 length is 14 residues. V was pared by 8 bases and J by 6 bases, with 17 bases between. Germline V gives CDR1 GTSNPN, CDR2 SVGIG (reference sequence). Here the CDR3 DNA reads TGTGCCCGTCGGGGAAAGGACCTTAATTCACCCCTCCACTTT. Translating it yields CARRGKDLNSPLHF.

The CDR3 DNA follows: TGTGCCATCAGTGAGGTACAGGGGGACGGTCAGCCCCAGCATTTT. It encodes CAISEVQGDGQPQHF. This chain uses TRBV10-3 with TRBJ1-5; 8 nucleotides align to TRBD1. This CDR3 region has 15 residues. J was trimmed by 6 bases and V by 2 bases; bases with no gene match: 6. Germline V CDR1 and CDR2: ENHRY, SYGVKD.

This clone was detected only once. The V gene is TRBV19, the J gene TRBJ1-3; D unclear. Trimming took off 11 bases at V and 7 bases at J, with 21 bases between the two ends. This CDR3 spans 14 amino acids. CDR1 and CDR2 from the germline V gene are LNHDA and SQIVND (reference sequence). The CDR3 reads CAAVGGGPQNTIYF. Written as DNA, the CDR3 is TGTGCCGCAGTAGGAGGAGGGCCCCAGAACACCATATATTTT.

The V call is TRBV7-3, the J call TRBJ2-3; 8 bases map to TRBD2. The CDR3 has 15 residues. Germline CDR1 and CDR2: SGHTA and FQGTGA. The V gene end was trimmed by 1 base and the J gene end by 7 bases; junction bases not matched to a gene: 7. The CDR3 DNA reads TGTGCCAGCAGCTTAAACGGGGGGGACACTAATACGCAGTATTTT. Protein sequence: CASSLNGGDTNTQYF.

V gene TRBV7-3 combines with J gene TRBJ2-3; 9 nucleotides line up with TRBD1. CDR1 and CDR2 (germline): SGHTA, FQGTGA. The CDR3 loop spans 15 amino acids. With V trimmed by 5 bases and J by 4 bases, 7 bases remained unmatched. CDR3 amino acids: CASSTRGQGADTQYF. The CDR3 nucleotides read TGTGCCAGCAGCACCAGGGGACAGGGAGCAGATACGCAGTATTTT.

The CDR3 bases are TGTGCCAGCACCATCCAAGAGACCCAGTACTTC. This translates into CASTIQETQYF. The chain combines TRBV6-5 with TRBJ2-5; D gene ambiguous. Germline CDR1 reads MNHEY; CDR2 reads SVGAGI. V was pared by 7 bases and J by 1 base, with 4 bases between. This CDR3 is 11 amino acids long.

The chain recombines TRBV6-6 with TRBJ1-5, with 9 bases lining up with TRBD1. The germline V gene has CDR1 MNHNY and CDR2 SVGAGI (reference sequence). Losses at the gene ends were 6 bases for V and 7 bases for J; bases not matched to a gene: 7. The CDR3 runs 14 residues. CDR3 coding DNA: TGTGCCAGCAGACCAGGGACAGGGCAACAGCCCCAGCATTTT. As protein: CASRPGTGQQPQHF.

This chain connects TRBV12-3 or TRBV12-4 to TRBJ2-7; 8 bases align to TRBD1. The CDR3 totals 13 residues. V shed 6 bases and J 2 bases; nucleotides not matched to a gene: 3. This CDR3 reads CASSRQGTYEQYF. CDR3 DNA: TGTGCCAGCAGCCGACAGGGGACCTACGAGCAGTACTTC.

This rearrangement joins TRBV7-9 to TRBJ1-2, with 8 bases fitting TRBD1. The CDR3 has 15 residues. Germline assignment: CDR1 SEHNR and CDR2 FQNEAQ (reference sequence). V shed 3 bases, J shed 7 bases, and the junction held 10 bases outside the gene matches. DNA for the CDR3: TGTGCCAGCAGCTTGATGATGGCGGGGACAGGTGGCTACACCTTC. Its protein product is CASSLMMAGTGGYTF.

The chain is built from TRBV14 and TRBJ1-1; 7 bases map to TRBD1. This CDR3 has 16 residues. CDR1 and CDR2 from the germline V gene are SGHDN and FVKESK. V shed 2 bases, J shed 0 bases, and the junction held 6 bases outside the gene matches. The CDR3: CASSQMEGALNTEAFF. The CDR3 DNA reads as TGTGCCAGCAGCCAAATGGAGGGGGCCTTGAACACTGAAGCTTTCTTT.

The chain recombines TRBV30 with TRBJ1-4; 7 positions match TRBD1. The germline CDR1 and CDR2 sequences are GTSNPN and SVGIG (reference sequence). With V trimmed by 0 bases and J by 8 bases, 3 bases remained unmatched. The CDR3 has 13 residues. CDR3 loop: CAWSVAGGEKLFF. The CDR3 DNA reads as TGTGCCTGGAGTGTAGCAGGGGGGGAAAAACTGTTTTTT.

The chain couples TRBV7-9 to TRBJ2-3, with D perhaps matching TRBD1 or TRBD2 (5 bases each). Germline-derived CDR1 and CDR2 are SEHNR and FQNEAQ (reference sequence). This CDR3 region has 13 residues. Trimming shortened V by 7 bases and J by 0 bases, and 8 bases separated the two germline ends. The CDR3 coding sequence is TGTGCCAGCACGGGGCGAAGCACAGATACGCAGTATTTT. Protein sequence: CASTGRSTDTQYF.

The chain joins TRBV6-2 or TRBV6-3 to TRBJ1-5; 7 nucleotides align to TRBD1. The CDR3 totals 15 residues. The V and J ends lost 5 bases and 2 bases, in that order; junction bases with no gene match: 6. The V gene's germline CDR1 is MNHEY and CDR2 SVGEGT. This CDR3 reads CASSRVTGGNQPQHF. In DNA, the CDR3 is TGTGCCAGCAGTCGGGTAACAGGGGGCAATCAGCCCCAGCATTTT.

The chain links TRBV7-2 to TRBJ1-1, with no clear D. The germline gives CDR1 SGHTA, CDR2 FQGNSA. This CDR3 has 13 residues. V lost 2 bases and J lost 4, with 8 bases in between. In nucleotides, the CDR3 is TGTGCCAGCAGCTTAAGCCAGGCCACTGAAGCTTTCTTT. Translating gives CASSLSQATEAFF.